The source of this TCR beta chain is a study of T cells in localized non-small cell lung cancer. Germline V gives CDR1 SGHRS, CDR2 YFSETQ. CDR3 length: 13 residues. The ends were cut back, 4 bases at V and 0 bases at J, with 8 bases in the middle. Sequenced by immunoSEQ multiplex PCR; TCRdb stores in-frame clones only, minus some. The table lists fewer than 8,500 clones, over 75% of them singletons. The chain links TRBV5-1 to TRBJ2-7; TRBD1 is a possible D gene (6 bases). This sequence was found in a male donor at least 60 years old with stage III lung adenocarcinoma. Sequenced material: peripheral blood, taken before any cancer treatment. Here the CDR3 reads CASSQDSSYEQYF. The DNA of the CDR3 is TGCGCCAGCAGCCAGGACAGCTCCTACGAGCAGTACTTC.